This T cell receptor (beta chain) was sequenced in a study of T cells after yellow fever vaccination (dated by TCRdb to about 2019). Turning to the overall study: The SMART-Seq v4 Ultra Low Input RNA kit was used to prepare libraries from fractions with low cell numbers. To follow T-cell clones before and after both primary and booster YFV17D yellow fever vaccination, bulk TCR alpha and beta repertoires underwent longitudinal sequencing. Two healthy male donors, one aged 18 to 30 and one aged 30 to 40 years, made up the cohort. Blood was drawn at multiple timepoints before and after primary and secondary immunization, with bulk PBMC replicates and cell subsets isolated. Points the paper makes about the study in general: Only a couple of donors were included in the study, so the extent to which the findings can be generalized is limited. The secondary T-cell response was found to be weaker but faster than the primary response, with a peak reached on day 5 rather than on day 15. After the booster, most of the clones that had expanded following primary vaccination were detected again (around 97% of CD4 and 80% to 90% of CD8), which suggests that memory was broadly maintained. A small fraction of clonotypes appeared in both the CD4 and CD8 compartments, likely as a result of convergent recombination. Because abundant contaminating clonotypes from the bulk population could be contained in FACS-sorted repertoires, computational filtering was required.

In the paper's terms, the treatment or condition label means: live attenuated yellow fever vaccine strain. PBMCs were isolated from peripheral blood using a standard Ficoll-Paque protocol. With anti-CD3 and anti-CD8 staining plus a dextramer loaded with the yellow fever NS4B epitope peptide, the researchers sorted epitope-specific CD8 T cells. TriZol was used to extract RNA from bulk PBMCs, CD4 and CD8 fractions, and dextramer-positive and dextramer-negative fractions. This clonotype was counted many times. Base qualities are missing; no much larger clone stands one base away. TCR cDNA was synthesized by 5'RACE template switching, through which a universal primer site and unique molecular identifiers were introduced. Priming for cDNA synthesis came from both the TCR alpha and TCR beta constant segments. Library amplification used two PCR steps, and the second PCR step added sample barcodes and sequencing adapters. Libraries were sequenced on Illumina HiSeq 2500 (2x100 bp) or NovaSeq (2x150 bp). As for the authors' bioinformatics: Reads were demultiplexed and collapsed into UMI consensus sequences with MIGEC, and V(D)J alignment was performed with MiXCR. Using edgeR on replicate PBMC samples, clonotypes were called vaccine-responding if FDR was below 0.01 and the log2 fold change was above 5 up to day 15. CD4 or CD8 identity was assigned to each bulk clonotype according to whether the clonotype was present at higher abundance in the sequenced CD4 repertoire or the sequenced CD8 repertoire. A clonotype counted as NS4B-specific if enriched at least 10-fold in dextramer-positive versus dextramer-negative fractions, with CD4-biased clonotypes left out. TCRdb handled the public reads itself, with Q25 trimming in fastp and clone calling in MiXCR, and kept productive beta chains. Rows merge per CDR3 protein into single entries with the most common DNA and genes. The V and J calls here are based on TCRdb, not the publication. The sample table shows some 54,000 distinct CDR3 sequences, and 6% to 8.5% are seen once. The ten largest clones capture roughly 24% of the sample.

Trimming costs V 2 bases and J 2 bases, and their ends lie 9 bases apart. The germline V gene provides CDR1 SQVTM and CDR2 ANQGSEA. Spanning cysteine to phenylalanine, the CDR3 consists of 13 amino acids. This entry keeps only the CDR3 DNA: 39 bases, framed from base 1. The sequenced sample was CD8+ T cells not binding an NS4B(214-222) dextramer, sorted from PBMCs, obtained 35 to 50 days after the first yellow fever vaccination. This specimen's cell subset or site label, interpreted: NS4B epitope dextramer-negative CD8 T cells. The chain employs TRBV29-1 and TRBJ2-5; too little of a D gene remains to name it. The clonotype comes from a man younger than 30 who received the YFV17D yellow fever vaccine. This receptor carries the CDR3 CSVETGLQETQYF. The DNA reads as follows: TGCAGCGTTGAAACCGGGTTACAAGAGACCCAGTACTTC.